This T cell receptor (beta chain) was profiled in a study of cytotoxic CD8 clonotypes in ibrutinib-treated CLL. Study overall: By median roughly 62 months, approximately twelve had progressed and approximately 15 stayed remitted; responses had been 2 complete and about 24 partial. After treatment lasting a median 12 months, range 6 to 36, response samples were collected. Productive templates per sample averaged roughly 250,000; productive rearrangements, roughly 100,000.

Measured with immunoSEQ multiplex PCR; TCRdb has only the in-frame clones, and not every one. The repertoire consists of hundreds of thousands of clones, with 60% to 75% occurring once and the leading ten covering roughly 14%. J was trimmed by 0 bases and V by 0 bases; bases with no gene match: 8. CDR1 is SGDLS and CDR2 is YYNGEE in the germline V gene. The CDR3 totals 19 residues. This clone was detected only once. Antigen: not known. Study-level points and caveats: Private clonotypes, not public ones, expanded at ibrutinib response.

V is TRBV9 and J is TRBJ2-4, with 11 bases that match TRBD2. The sequence came from a human donor with chronic lymphocytic leukemia. The sample consisted of PBMCs, taken after 24 months of ibrutinib treatment. The CDR3 protein is CASSVDPLAGAEAKNIQYF. DNA of the CDR3: TGTGCCAGCAGCGTAGATCCACTAGCGGGAGCCGAAGCCAAAAACATTCAGTACTTC. The complete variable domain, with remaining parts taken from reference TRBV9 and TRBJ2-4, reads DSGVTQTPKHLITATGQRVTLRCSPRSGDLSVYWYQQSLDQGLQFLIQYYNGEERAKGNILERFSAQQFPDLHSELNLSSLELGDSALYFCASSVDPLAGAEAKNIQYFGAGTRLSVL.